The rows below give T cell receptor beta chains drawn from one sample of a study of cytomegalovirus exposure and HLA in healthy donors. Profiling relied on immunoSEQ multiplex PCR, and the TCRdb table lists in-frame clones only, not all of them. There are about 170,000 clones in the sample; nearly 80% occur only once, and 5% to 7% lies in the top ten. The specimen sequenced was PBMCs. The receptors originated from a middle-aged man in good health and CMV-seropositive. The CDR3 runs from the conserved cysteine through the conserved F or W. The order of the fields is clone size, V gene, J gene, D gene, CDR3 protein, CDR3 DNA. The D gene is left open where the match is weak. Size tells how often a clone was seen (once, few, many) or the class of an expanded clone, and some rows leave it out.

few	TRBV6-5	TRBJ1-2	TRBD1	CASRKGQGNGYTF	TGTGCCAGCAGAAAGGGACAGGGCAATGGCTACACCTTC
once	TRBV23-1	TRBJ1-2	.	CASSHADRKSYGYTF	TGCGCCAGCAGTCACGCGGACAGAAAAAGCTATGGCTACACCTTC
few	TRBV5-4	TRBJ2-3	TRBD2	CAGGRLAEGTDTQYF	TGTGCCGGAGGAAGACTAGCGGAGGGCACAGATACGCAGTATTTT
.	TRBV6-5	TRBJ2-3	.	CASHTGGRDTDTQYF	TGTGCCAGCCACACAGGTGGCAGGGACACAGATACGCAGTATTTT
.	TRBV28	TRBJ1-1	.	CASSLRGWAFF	TGTGCCAGCAGTTTACGGGGGTGGGCTTTCTTT
.	TRBV11-3	TRBJ1-1	.	CASSLATENTEAFF	TGTGCCAGCAGCTTAGCCACAGAGAACACTGAAGCTTTCTTT
.	TRBV5-1	TRBJ2-1	TRBD2	CASSLGVAGTNEQFF	TGCGCCAGCAGCTTGGGGGTAGCGGGTACGAATGAGCAGTTCTTC
.	TRBV2	TRBJ1-2	.	CASRAGGGLNYGYTF	TGTGCCAGCAGGGCCGGGGGGGGGCTGAACTATGGCTACACCTTC
.	TRBV4-2	TRBJ2-3	TRBD2	CASSRGGTSGGTDTQYF	TGTGCCAGCAGCCGAGGAGGGACTAGCGGGGGCACAGATACGCAGTATTTT
.	TRBV7-2	TRBJ2-3	.	CASSTTGGWGSGTDTQYF	TGTGCCAGCAGCACCACCGGAGGATGGGGAAGTGGCACAGATACGCAGTATTTT
.	TRBV19	TRBJ1-2	TRBD1	CASHNHRGNYGYTF	TGTGCCAGCCACAATCACAGGGGGAACTATGGCTACACCTTC
.	TRBV9	TRBJ2-1	.	CASSLDGGGYNEQFF	TGTGCCAGCAGCCTGGACGGAGGCGGCTACAATGAGCAGTTCTTC
.	TRBV12-2	TRBJ2-7	.	CASRLAGTSGRVCINEQYF	TGTGCAAGTCGCTTAGCAGGGACTAGCGGGAGAGTCTGTATCAACGAGCAGTACTTC
.	TRBV5-1	TRBJ2-7	.	CASSLSPPVYEQYF	TGCGCCAGCAGCCTCTCCCCGCCGGTATACGAGCAGTACTTC
.	TRBV30	TRBJ2-7	.	CAWTASVPKQYF	TGTGCCTGGACGGCTAGCGTGCCTAAGCAGTACTTC
.	TRBV7-2	TRBJ2-7	.	CASSSSSNEQYF	TGTGCCAGCAGCTCTAGCAGCAACGAGCAGTACTTC
few	TRBV7-2	TRBJ2-7	TRBD1	CASSFGAETGIYEQYF	TGTGCCAGCAGCTTCGGGGCGGAGACAGGGATCTACGAGCAGTACTTC
.	TRBV28	TRBJ1-5	.	CASKGVRTNQPQHF	TGTGCCAGCAAAGGCGTTCGGACTAATCAGCCCCAGCATTTT
.	TRBV5-1	TRBJ2-1	TRBD1	CASSPGQGLGHDEQFF	TGCGCCAGCAGTCCAGGACAGGGGTTGGGGCACGATGAGCAGTTCTTC
.	TRBV5-1	TRBJ2-4	.	CASSPGLNKNSQYF	TGCGCCAGCAGCCCGGGACTTAACAAAAACAGTCAGTACTTC
.	TRBV6-5	TRBJ2-1	TRBD2	CASSFETSGGDNEQFF	TGTGCCAGCAGTTTTGAGACTAGCGGGGGTGACAATGAGCAGTTCTTC
.	TRBV28	TRBJ2-2	TRBD2	CASTSGSTGELFF	TGTGCCAGCACTAGCGGGAGTACCGGGGAGCTGTTTTTT
few	TRBV6-5	TRBJ2-2	.	CASSYLRGGELFF	TGTGCCAGCAGTTACCTTAGGGGCGGGGAGCTGTTTTTT
.	TRBV27	TRBJ2-6	TRBD1	CASSLVGTAFSGANVLTF	TGTGCCAGCAGTTTAGTGGGGACAGCTTTCTCTGGGGCCAACGTCCTGACTTTC
.	TRBV7-6	TRBJ1-1	.	CASSLGARGFSNTEAFF	TGTGCCAGCAGCTTAGGAGCGCGGGGCTTTAGTAACACTGAAGCTTTCTTT
once	TRBV5-1	TRBJ1-1	.	CASSLGLGGTEAFF	TGCGCCAGCAGCTTGGGTTTGGGGGGAACTGAAGCTTTCTTT
.	TRBV27	TRBJ2-1	.	CASSLDTDNEQFF	TGTGCCAGCAGTCTCGACACAGACAATGAGCAGTTCTTC
.	TRBV9	TRBJ1-2	TRBD1	CASSVNTGDGYTF	TGTGCCAGCAGCGTAAACACAGGGGATGGCTACACCTTC
.	TRBV15	TRBJ1-2	TRBD1	CATSTDRAYGYTF	TGTGCCACCAGCACGGACAGGGCCTATGGCTACACCTTC
few	TRBV9	TRBJ1-2	.	CASSVGRDGYTF	TGTGCCAGCAGCGTGGGGAGGGACGGCTACACCTTC
.	TRBV29-1	TRBJ2-2	TRBD1	CSVRTGGRGTGELFF	TGCAGCGTAAGGACAGGGGGCAGAGGAACCGGGGAGCTGTTTTTT
.	TRBV9	TRBJ2-7	.	CASSARQDPGEQYF	TGTGCCAGCAGCGCAAGACAGGATCCCGGGGAGCAGTACTTC
.	TRBV30	TRBJ2-1	.	CAWSRQDIRQFF	TGTGCCTGGAGCCGACAGGATATTCGGCAGTTCTTC
.	TRBV11-1	TRBJ2-3	TRBD1	CASSTFGQGAGTDTQYF	TGTGCCAGCAGCACCTTTGGACAGGGAGCGGGCACAGATACGCAGTATTTT
.	TRBV5-1	TRBJ2-5	.	CASSLLRETQYF	TGCGCCAGCAGCTTGTTGAGGGAGACCCAGTACTTC
.	TRBV2	TRBJ2-2	TRBD2	CASSVWGEGPTGELFF	TGTGCCAGCAGTGTATGGGGGGAGGGCCCCACCGGGGAGCTGTTTTTT
.	TRBV14	TRBJ1-5	.	CASSQSMGAYSNQPQHF	TGTGCCAGCAGCCAATCCATGGGGGCCTATAGCAATCAGCCCCAGCATTTT
.	TRBV7-8	TRBJ1-6	.	CASSSPDSPLHF	TGTGCCAGCAGCTCCCCGGATTCACCCCTCCACTTT
.	TRBV29-1	TRBJ2-1	.	CSAVWRGSYNEQFF	TGCAGCGCGGTGTGGCGGGGCTCCTACAATGAGCAGTTCTTC